This T cell receptor (beta chain) was sequenced for a study of STAT5B mutations in CD4+ large granular lymphocyte leukemia. The repertoire was sequenced with immunoSEQ multiplex PCR; TCRdb's copy has only in-frame clones and lacks some. The data contain about 24,000 clones, approximately 79% of them singletons. V lost 6 bases to trimming and J lost 8 bases, with 7 bases between them. The CDR3 covers 10 residues. CDR1 is LNHDA, CDR2 SQIVND, per germline (reference sequence). This clone was recorded a few times. This TCR came from a human donor in good health. The source material was CD4+ T cells from blood buffy coats. This chain uses TRBV19 with TRBJ1-2, with D hard to call. CDR3 residues: CASSSVGYTF. The CDR3 coding sequence is TGTGCCAGTAGCTCGGTCGGCTACACCTTC.